The present T cell receptor (beta chain) was sequenced within a study of blood T cell repertoires in COVID-19. Study summary: The cDNA or gDNA used as material had been derived from T cells, B-cell-depleted T cells, or PBMCs.

This clone was detected only a few times. Germline V gene data show CDR1 as DFQATT and CDR2 as SNEGSKA (reference sequence). CDR3 length: 14 residues. V lost 3 bases, J lost 3 bases, and 5 bases stayed unmatched. In the original analysis: Reference gene primer amplification yielded estimated nucleated cell counts. The data were produced by immunoSEQ multiplex PCR, yet TCRdb's version contains in-frame clones alone and is incomplete. For V, J and clone size, that table is used; D and trimming come from the DNA. The top ten hold about 0.7% of the sample, which has more than 250,000 clones, roughly 90% seen once.

The chain recombines TRBV20-1 with TRBJ1-5, with 7 bases lining up with TRBD1. Specimen: peripheral blood. The sequence was obtained from a human donor in a cohort sampled during active COVID-19. CDR3 in amino acids: CSASGGQINQPQHF. DNA of the CDR3: TGCAGTGCTAGTGGGGGACAGATCAATCAGCCCCAGCATTTT.